A selection of T cell receptor beta chains follows, all from one sample in a study of OX40 agonist ivuxolimab in advanced cancers. The repertoire was sequenced with immunoSEQ multiplex PCR; TCRdb's copy has only in-frame clones and lacks some. The profile shows approximately 72,000 clones, about 86% of them singletons. Material: CD4+ or CD8+ T cells sorted from blood, obtained in a trial of the OX40 agonist ivuxolimab. The receptors originated from an adult with an advanced solid tumor such as melanoma, head and neck, liver or kidney cancer. Each CDR3 is given with its conserved first and last residue. A D gene is named only where the DNA matches it firmly. Only part of the rows carry a size: once, few, many, or a class if the clone is expanded.

CDR3 protein	CDR3 DNA	V gene	J gene	CDR3 length	clone size	D gene
CASSARPGYNEQFF	TGTGCCAGCAGTGCAAGACCGGGGTACAATGAGCAGTTCTTC	TRBV2	TRBJ2-1	14	NA	NA
CASSLLLGELFF	TGTGCCAGCAGCTTGCTTCTCGGGGAGCTGTTTTTT	TRBV5-6	TRBJ2-2	12	NA	NA
CASGLRGPQYNSPLHF	TGTGCCAGCGGACTGAGGGGGCCTCAGTATAATTCACCCCTCCACTTT	TRBV27	TRBJ1-6	16	NA	TRBD1
CAIADGPGTDTQYF	TGTGCCATAGCGGACGGACCGGGGACAGATACGCAGTATTTT	TRBV10-3	TRBJ2-3	14	NA	NA
CASSPDPPADNEQFF	TGTGCCAGCTCACCAGACCCTCCAGCAGACAATGAGCAGTTCTTC	TRBV18	TRBJ2-1	15	NA	NA
CASSQEVGDTFYEQYF	TGCGCCAGCAGCCAAGAGGTGGGGGACACTTTCTACGAGCAGTACTTC	TRBV4-3	TRBJ2-7	16	NA	NA
CASSEAVVGGYTF	TGTGCCAGCAGTGAGGCAGTGGTGGGCGGCTACACCTTC	TRBV2	TRBJ1-2	13	NA	NA
CAISVDREHGYTF	TGTGCCATCAGCGTGGACAGGGAACATGGCTACACCTTC	TRBV10-3	TRBJ1-2	13	NA	TRBD1
CASSKGDRASFLGNEKLFF	TGTGCCAGCAGCAAAGGCGACAGGGCCTCTTTTTTAGGTAATGAAAAACTGTTTTTT	TRBV21-1	TRBJ1-4	19	once	NA
CASSEVLLIARSGNTIYF	TGTGCCAGCAGTGAAGTACTTTTGATTGCCCGCTCTGGAAACACCATATATTTT	TRBV6-1	TRBJ1-3	18	NA	NA
CASSQGGDTQYF	TGTGCCAGCAGCCAAGGGGGAGATACGCAGTATTTT	TRBV9	TRBJ2-3	12	NA	NA
CASKLTGGPGNTIYF	TGTGCCAGCAAACTCACAGGGGGCCCTGGAAACACCATATATTTT	TRBV5-4	TRBJ1-3	15	NA	TRBD1
CASSFSGNTEAFF	TGCGCCAGCAGCTTCTCGGGAAACACTGAAGCTTTCTTT	TRBV5-1	TRBJ1-1	13	NA	NA
CASSPRQGAGELFF	TGTGCCAGCTCACCGCGACAGGGGGCCGGGGAGCTGTTTTTT	TRBV18	TRBJ2-2	14	NA	TRBD1
CASREQGAGYTF	TGTGCCAGCAGAGAACAGGGGGCGGGCTACACCTTC	TRBV11-2	TRBJ1-2	12	NA	TRBD1
CASSFLGGAETQYF	TGCGCCAGCAGCTTTCTAGGAGGGGCGGAGACCCAGTACTTC	TRBV5-1	TRBJ2-5	14	NA	NA
CASSTTTGTGLYEQYF	TGCGCCAGCAGCACAACCACCGGGACGGGGCTCTACGAGCAGTACTTC	TRBV5-1	TRBJ2-7	16	NA	NA
CASRRTSVQGFYTGELFF	TGTGCCAGCAGACGCACAAGTGTACAGGGTTTTTACACCGGGGAGCTGTTTTTT	TRBV2	TRBJ2-2	18	NA	NA
CASSGQGVRDEQYF	TGTGCCAGCTCAGGGCAGGGGGTGAGGGACGAGCAGTACTTC	TRBV18	TRBJ2-7	14	NA	TRBD1
CASSTIRDRVYHEQYF	TGTGCCAGCAGCACCATCCGGGACAGGGTCTACCACGAGCAGTACTTC	TRBV11-2	TRBJ2-7	16	NA	TRBD1
CASSREGGQAQNIQYF	TGTGCCAGTAGTAGGGAAGGGGGACAGGCCCAAAACATTCAGTACTTC	TRBV19	TRBJ2-4	16	NA	TRBD1
CASTQGISGGTHEQFF	TGTGCCAGCACCCAAGGCATTAGCGGGGGGACTCATGAGCAGTTCTTC	TRBV7-8	TRBJ2-1	16	NA	TRBD2
CASSQDLPHGLAGYNEQFF	TGTGCCAGCAGCCAAGATCTCCCCCACGGACTAGCCGGGTACAATGAGCAGTTCTTC	TRBV4-2	TRBJ2-1	19	NA	TRBD2
CASIWGAAGPGEQYF	TGTGCCAGCATCTGGGGGGCAGCAGGGCCTGGCGAGCAGTACTTC	TRBV6-1	TRBJ2-7	15	NA	NA
CASSAQGAYGQPQHF	TGCGCCAGCAGCGCACAGGGGGCTTACGGTCAGCCCCAGCATTTT	TRBV5-1	TRBJ1-5	15	NA	TRBD1
CASSLGQGNYNEQFF	TGTGCCAGCAGTCTAGGACAGGGGAATTACAATGAGCAGTTCTTC	TRBV2	TRBJ2-1	15	NA	TRBD1
CASSHYRASGDEQYF	TGTGCCAGCAGTCACTACAGGGCATCGGGAGACGAGCAGTACTTC	TRBV6-5	TRBJ2-7	15	NA	NA
CASSLDSNTGELFF	TGCGCCAGCAGCTTGGACTCCAACACCGGGGAGCTGTTTTTT	TRBV5-1	TRBJ2-2	14	once	NA
CAWSRSNYGYTF	TGTGCCTGGAGCCGCTCGAACTATGGCTACACCTTC	TRBV30	TRBJ1-2	12	NA	NA
CASSQRGASYNEQFF	TGTGCCAGCAGTCAGCGGGGGGCATCCTACAATGAGCAGTTCTTC	TRBV2	TRBJ2-1	15	NA	TRBD2
CASSLVGGGRISYEQYF	TGTGCCAGCAGCTTAGTCGGTGGGGGCCGAATCTCCTACGAGCAGTACTTC	TRBV7-2	TRBJ2-7	17	NA	NA
CASSGPLGISSYEQYF	TGTGCCAGCAGTGGTCCGCTGGGGATTAGTTCCTACGAGCAGTACTTC	TRBV28	TRBJ2-7	16	NA	NA
CASSVNRGNYGYTF	TGTGCCAGCAGCGTAAACAGGGGAAACTATGGCTACACCTTC	TRBV7-8	TRBJ1-2	14	once	TRBD1
CASSSRRQDGELFF	TGTGCCAGCAGCTCGAGAAGGCAAGACGGGGAGCTGTTTTTT	TRBV7-2	TRBJ2-2	14	NA	NA
CATSTGTGFYYNEQFF	TGTGCCACCAGCACAGGGACGGGGTTCTACTACAATGAGCAGTTCTTC	TRBV15	TRBJ2-1	16	NA	NA
CASSEAVQANSYNEQFF	TGTGCCAGCAGTGAGGCCGTACAAGCAAACTCCTACAATGAGCAGTTCTTC	TRBV6-4	TRBJ2-1	17	once	NA
CSVEVAQNTGELFF	TGCAGCGTTGAAGTAGCGCAGAACACCGGGGAGCTGTTTTTT	TRBV29-1	TRBJ2-2	14	NA	NA
CASSFDRATQQTQYF	TGCGCCAGCAGCTTTGACCGGGCAACTCAACAGACCCAGTACTTC	TRBV5-1	TRBJ2-5	15	NA	NA
CAWSTGFDQPQHF	TGTGCCTGGAGTACAGGGTTCGATCAGCCCCAGCATTTT	TRBV30	TRBJ1-5	13	NA	NA
CASSEAGGPGIQYF	TGTGCCAGCAGTGAAGCGGGGGGCCCGGGCATTCAGTACTTC	TRBV2	TRBJ2-4	14	NA	NA
CASSRQGKGHEKLFF	TGCGCCAGCAGTCGACAGGGGAAGGGTCACGAAAAACTGTTTTTT	TRBV23-1	TRBJ1-4	15	medium-sized	TRBD1
CASSVGGGVLYNEQFF	TGTGCCAGCAGCGTAGGCGGCGGGGTTCTCTACAATGAGCAGTTCTTC	TRBV9	TRBJ2-1	16	NA	NA
CASSYSKGTSGEQFF	TGTGCCAGCAGTTACTCGAAGGGGACTAGCGGTGAGCAGTTCTTC	TRBV6-6	TRBJ2-1	15	NA	TRBD2
CASSGRGRRGEKLFF	TGTGCCAGCAGTGGAAGGGGGCGCCGGGGGGAAAAACTGTTTTTT	TRBV25-1	TRBJ1-4	15	NA	TRBD1
CASGGGRGTQYF	TGTGCCTCGGGGGGGGGCCGTGGTACGCAGTATTTT	TRBV7-2	TRBJ2-3	12	NA	TRBD2
CASSNSSSYEQYF	TGTGCCAGCAGCAACAGTAGCTCCTACGAGCAGTACTTC	TRBV9	TRBJ2-7	13	few	NA
CASSLAKDEQFF	TGTGCCAGCAGTTTAGCCAAGGATGAGCAGTTCTTC	TRBV28	TRBJ2-1	12	few	NA
CASSPTSYEQYF	TGTGCCAGCAGCCCCACCTCCTACGAGCAGTACTTC	TRBV28	TRBJ2-7	12	NA	NA
CASSVGVGYTF	TGTGCCAGCAGCGTAGGGGTTGGCTACACCTTC	TRBV9	TRBJ1-2	11	NA	NA
CASSLTPGQGPYEQYF	TGTGCCAGCAGTCTAACCCCGGGACAGGGGCCCTACGAGCAGTACTTC	TRBV2	TRBJ2-7	16	NA	TRBD1
CASSTDGVYGYTF	TGTGCCAGCAGTACGGACGGGGTCTATGGCTACACCTTC	TRBV6-6	TRBJ1-2	13	once	NA
CASTVESWVGNQPQHF	TGTGCCAGCACCGTGGAGTCTTGGGTCGGCAATCAGCCCCAGCATTTT	TRBV27	TRBJ1-5	16	NA	NA
CASSEQEANVLTF	TGTGCCAGCAGTGAACAAGAGGCCAACGTCCTGACTTTC	TRBV6-1	TRBJ2-6	13	NA	NA
CASSLEGAGRGYTF	TGTGCCAGCAGCTTGGAGGGGGCAGGACGTGGCTACACCTTC	TRBV5-4	TRBJ1-2	14	once	TRBD1
CASSLTRGTEPQHF	TGTGCCAGCAGTCTAACTCGGGGGACGGAGCCCCAGCATTTT	TRBV6-1	TRBJ1-5	14	NA	NA
CASSSQGWEKLFF	TGTGCCAGCAGCTCCCAGGGGTGGGAAAAACTGTTTTTT	TRBV7-2	TRBJ1-4	13	NA	NA
CASSPGQGIGYTF	TGTGCCAGCAGCCCGGGACAGGGGATAGGCTACACCTTC	TRBV7-2	TRBJ1-2	13	NA	TRBD1
CASSNGPWPGELFF	TGTGCCAGCAGTAACGGCCCTTGGCCCGGGGAGCTGTTTTTT	TRBV6-5	TRBJ2-2	14	NA	NA
CASSLEVPSGSYEQYF	TGTGCCAGCAGCTTAGAAGTTCCTAGCGGGAGCTACGAGCAGTACTTC	TRBV7-2	TRBJ2-7	16	NA	TRBD2
CAISELVRGHGGELFF	TGTGCCATCAGTGAATTGGTCAGGGGGCACGGCGGGGAGCTGTTTTTT	TRBV10-3	TRBJ2-2	16	NA	TRBD1